This TCR beta chain was documented in a study of shared clonotypes between healthy human individuals. Study-wide points: Genetic and exposure-history diversity was limited by the few donors. Rarefaction indicated that sorted-subset sequencing remained incomplete although depth was large. Tissues were not sampled, only blood, and their repertoires likely differ.

In regard to this clone: What it binds is not known.

This CDR3 is 14 amino acids long. The V segment lost 8 bases and the J segment 7 bases; nucleotides outside the gene matches: 9. Germline CDR1 MNHNS, CDR2 SASEGT. Sequencing was performed with immunoSEQ multiplex PCR; in TCRdb, only in-frame clones are kept and a portion is missing. Of 550,000 to 700,000 clones in the sample, around 73% were seen once. J is TRBJ1-2 and V is TRBV6-1; 11 positions agree with TRBD1. The sample comprised memory CD4+ T cells sorted from blood. The sample's subset: CD45RA-negative fraction. This TCR derives from a woman aged 30 to 39 in good health. The CDR3 loop is CASASEGQGGGYTF. The DNA for the CDR3 is TGTGCCAGCGCCTCTGAGGGACAGGGGGGTGGCTACACCTTC.